This TCR beta chain was found in a study of T cells in Graves' hyperthyroidism and ophthalmopathy. The investigators amplified TCR beta CDR3 regions from RNA transcripts. First-round RT-PCR targeting the TCR CDR3 was performed with the HTBI primer set. TCRdb used MiXCR to reprocess the multiplex PCR reads, holding one entry per CDR3 protein. The sample yields about 400,000 distinct CDR3 sequences, over 12% seen once. This clonotype was seen repeatedly, ten times or more. From germline, CDR1 is SGHVS and CDR2 FQNEAQ. The CDR3 sequence is 16 residues long. V shed 5 bases and J shed 1 base, with 15 bases lying between them.

The sequence was collected from a man younger than 35 with Graves' ophthalmopathy. The genes are TRBV7-8 and TRBJ1-5, with D perhaps TRBD1 (6 bases). What was sequenced was blood. DNA for the CDR3: TGTGCCAGCAGCCCCTACTCCGGGACAAGCAATCAGCCCCAGCATTTT. Its protein product is CASSPYSGTSNQPQHF.